This is a list of T cell receptor beta chains from one sample in a study of cytotoxic CD8 clonotypes in ibrutinib-treated CLL. Profiled with immunoSEQ multiplex PCR; TCRdb holds only in-frame clones, not every one. This sample yields 250,000 to 350,000 clones, of which 60% to 80% are seen a single time; about 5.3% belongs to the top ten. The sample was PBMCs, taken at disease progression, from a patient treated with ibrutinib. All receptors come from a human donor with chronic lymphocytic leukemia. The CDR3 runs from the conserved cysteine through the conserved F or W.

J: TRBJ2-7
V: TRBV6-1
CDR3: CASSVTGGGFYEQYF

J: TRBJ2-7
V: TRBV5-6
CDR3: CASTFRTGAYEQYF

J: TRBJ1-1
V: TRBV7-2
CDR3: CASSTSGQLNTEAFF

J: TRBJ1-1
V: TRBV5-1
CDR3: CASSSDRDAEAFF

J: TRBJ1-1
V: TRBV2
CDR3: CASRRGSQDTEAFF

J: TRBJ1-5
V: TRBV4-1
CDR3: CASSQAGTAAMSPQHF

J: TRBJ2-7
V: TRBV6-5
CDR3: CASSYGGFYEQYF

J: TRBJ2-5
V: TRBV5-4
CDR3: CASSSLGLAGGGETQYF

J: TRBJ2-4
V: TRBV28
CDR3: CASSLPWDRGVAKNIQYF

J: TRBJ2-3
V: TRBV5-1
CDR3: CASSLVQARVTDTQYF

J: TRBJ1-2
V: TRBV7-2
CDR3: CASSLAGGIVSYGYTF

J: TRBJ2-5
V: TRBV4-1
CDR3: CASSQGILVQTQYF

J: TRBJ1-2
V: TRBV9
CDR3: CASSTSDTGTDYGYTF

J: TRBJ1-5
V: TRBV7-8
CDR3: CASSLGPRQPQHF